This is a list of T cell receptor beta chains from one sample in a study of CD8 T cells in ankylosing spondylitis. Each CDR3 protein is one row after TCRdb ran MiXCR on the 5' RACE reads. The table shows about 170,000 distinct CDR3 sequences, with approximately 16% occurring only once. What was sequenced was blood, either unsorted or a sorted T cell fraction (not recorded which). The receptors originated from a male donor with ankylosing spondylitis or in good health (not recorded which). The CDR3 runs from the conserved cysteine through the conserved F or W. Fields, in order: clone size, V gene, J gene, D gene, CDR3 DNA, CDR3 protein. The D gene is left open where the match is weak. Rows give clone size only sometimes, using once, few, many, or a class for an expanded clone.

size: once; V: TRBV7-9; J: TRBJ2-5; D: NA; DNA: TGTGCCAGCAGCTGGGGCATCGAGGGGACCCAGTACTTC; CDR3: CASSWGIEGTQYF
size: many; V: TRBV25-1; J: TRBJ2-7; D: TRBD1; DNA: TGTGCCAGCAGTGGGGGGACAGTCTACGAGCAGTACTTC; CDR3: CASSGGTVYEQYF
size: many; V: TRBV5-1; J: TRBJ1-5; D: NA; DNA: TGCGCCAGCAGCTATTCAGGAGATCAGCCCCAGCATTTT; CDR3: CASSYSGDQPQHF
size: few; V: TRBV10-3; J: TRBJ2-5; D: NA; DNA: TGTGCCATCAGTGTGGGGGTCTCCCCGATAGAAGAGACCCAGTACTTC; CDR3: CAISVGVSPIEETQYF
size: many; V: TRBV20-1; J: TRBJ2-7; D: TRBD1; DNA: TGCAGTGCTAGACGGACAGGGGGCGAGCAGTACTTC; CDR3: CSARRTGGEQYF
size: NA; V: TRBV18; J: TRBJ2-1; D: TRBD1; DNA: TGTGCCAGCTCACCTCCGACAGGGTATTACAATGAGCAGTTCTTC; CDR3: CASSPPTGYYNEQFF
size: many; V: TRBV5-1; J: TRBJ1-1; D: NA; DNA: TGCGCCAGCAGCAAGAAGGCAGGAGCCATGAACACTGAAGCTTTCTTT; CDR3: CASSKKAGAMNTEAFF
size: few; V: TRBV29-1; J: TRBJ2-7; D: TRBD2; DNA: TGCAGCGTTGAACCGGGGGGGGCGGGAGTCAACGAGCAGTACTTC; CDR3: CSVEPGGAGVNEQYF
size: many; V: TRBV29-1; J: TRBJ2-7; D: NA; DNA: TGCAGCGTTGGGACATCTAGCATGTACGAGCAGTACTTC; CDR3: CSVGTSSMYEQYF
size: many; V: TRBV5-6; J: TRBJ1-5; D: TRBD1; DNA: TGTGCCAGCAGCTTGGGTACGACAGGGCGCCGTCAGCCCCAGCATTTT; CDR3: CASSLGTTGRRQPQHF
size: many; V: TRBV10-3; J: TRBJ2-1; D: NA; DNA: TGTGCCATCAGTGAGCCCTCCTACAATGAGCAGTTCTTC; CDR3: CAISEPSYNEQFF
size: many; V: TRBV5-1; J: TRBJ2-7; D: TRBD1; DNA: TGCGCCAGCAGCTCCTGGACAGGGGGCATGACCTACGAGCAGTACTTC; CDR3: CASSSWTGGMTYEQYF
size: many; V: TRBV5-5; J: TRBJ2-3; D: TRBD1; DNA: TGTGCCAGCAGCTTGACAACCCAGGGGGCCGCAGATACGCAGTATTTT; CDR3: CASSLTTQGAADTQYF
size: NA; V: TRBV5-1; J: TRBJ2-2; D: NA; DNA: TGCGCCAGCAGCCTAGGGACCTACGACACCGGGGAGCTGTTTTTT; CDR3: CASSLGTYDTGELFF
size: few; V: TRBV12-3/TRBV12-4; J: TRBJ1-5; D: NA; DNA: TGTGCCAGCAGTTTTTCGGACAATCAGCCCCAGCATTTT; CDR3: CASSFSDNQPQHF
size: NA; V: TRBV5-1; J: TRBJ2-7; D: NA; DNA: TGCGCCAGCAGCGCTCGACTAGATCACTACGAGCAGTACTTC; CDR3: CASSARLDHYEQYF
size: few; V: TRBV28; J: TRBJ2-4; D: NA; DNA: TGTGCCAGCACCCAAACGACCTTAGCCAAAAACATTCAGTACTTC; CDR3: CASTQTTLAKNIQYF
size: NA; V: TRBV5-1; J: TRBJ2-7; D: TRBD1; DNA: TGCGCCAGCAGCAGGGACAGGCTTAGCTCCTACGAGCAGTACTTC; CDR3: CASSRDRLSSYEQYF
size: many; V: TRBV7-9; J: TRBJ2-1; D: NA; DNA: TGTGCCAGCAGCCCCACGAGAAGCTCCTACAATGAGCAGTTCTTC; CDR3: CASSPTRSSYNEQFF